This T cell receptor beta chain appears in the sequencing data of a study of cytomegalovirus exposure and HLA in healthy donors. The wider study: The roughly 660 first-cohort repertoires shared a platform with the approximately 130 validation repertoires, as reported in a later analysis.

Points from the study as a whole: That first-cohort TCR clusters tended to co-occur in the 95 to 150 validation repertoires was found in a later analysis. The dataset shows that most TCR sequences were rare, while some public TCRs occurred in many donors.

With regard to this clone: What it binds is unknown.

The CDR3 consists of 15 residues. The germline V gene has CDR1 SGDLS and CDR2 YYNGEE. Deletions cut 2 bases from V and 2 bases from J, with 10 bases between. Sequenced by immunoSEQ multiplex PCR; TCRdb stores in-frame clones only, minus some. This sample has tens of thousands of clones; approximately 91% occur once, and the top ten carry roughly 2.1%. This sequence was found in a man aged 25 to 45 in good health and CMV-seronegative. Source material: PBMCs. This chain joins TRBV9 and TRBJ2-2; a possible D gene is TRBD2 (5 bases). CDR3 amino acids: CASSVRTPNTGELFF. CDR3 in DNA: TGTGCCAGCAGCGTGAGGACTCCAAACACCGGGGAGCTGTTTTTT.